The present entry profiles one T cell receptor beta chain with its context. This clone came up once. Which antigen it targets is not known. No base-level quality is on record; no much larger clone is a single base apart. Libraries were built with the immunoSEQ multiplex PCR assay. For the multiplex PCR, a mixture combining 60 forward primers for TCR Vbeta segments and 13 reverse primers for TCR Jbeta segments was used. Amplification of the CDR3 region of rearranged TCR beta genes was performed with a multiplex PCR assay on genomic DNA. Amplified TCR beta libraries were sequenced as 87-base-pair reads on the Illumina HiSeq System. From the authors' description of their analysis: A later analysis tallied approximately 87 million unique TCR beta chains across the 700 or so repertoires, and some 10 million of those chains were shared by two or more donors. Raw reads were error-corrected and collapsed into unique sequences by a nearest-neighbor algorithm in which closely related sequences were merged to remove PCR and sequencing errors. Alignment of CDR3 sequences to IMGT reference sequences was used to assign V, D and J gene segments. For a sequence to be retained, a match of at least six nucleotides was required to both a V gene segment and a J gene segment. Rearrangements were called productive when the CDR3 lacked stop codons and stayed in frame with V and J; all others were non-productive. CDR3 was defined according to IMGT convention as the region running from the second conserved V-encoded cysteine to the conserved J-encoded phenylalanine. The earlier analysis of 500 to 750 of the donors excluded any sequence lacking an unambiguous match to a single V gene segment. An earlier analysis of around 600 of the donors classified V segments as functional when productive rearrangements were above 56.7% and as segregating when the standard deviation between donors was above 5%. A statistical classification framework was developed to diagnose cytomegalovirus status using the catalog of TCR beta chain sequences. A later analysis assigned V and J genes by comparing TCR nucleotide sequences with IMGT/GENE-DB human TR gene sequences. The TCRdist pipeline was used in a later analysis to assign CDR3 sequences and most-parsimonious VDJ recombination scenarios. A later analysis defined each TCR beta chain by its CDR3 amino acid sequence plus V-gene family, and excluded reads lacking a unique V-gene family. A later analysis removed 500 to 600 highly shared, low-generation-probability nucleotide sequences to deal with suspected cross-contamination and a sequencing artifact. In a later analysis, a clonal expansion index for each public chain was calculated from normalized within-repertoire ranks of inferred template counts. In a later analysis, generation probabilities were computed using a VDJ recombination model fitted to out-of-frame rearrangements, and the results were checked against IGoR. Hypergeometric tests were used in a later analysis to score TCR-TCR, TCR-HLA and TCR-CMV co-occurrence, with a repertoire-size bias correction applied to the TCR pairs. A later analysis estimated false discovery rates by permuting HLA or CMV assignments 20 times. In a later analysis, co-occurring TCRs were grouped with DBSCAN, and TCRdist sequence similarity was added when clustering was performed within HLA-allele-positive subsets. For co-occurrence clustering, repertoires with fewer than 30,000 or more than 120,000 public chains were excluded, along with four or five repertoires with anomalous nucleotide sharing. This immuneACCESS table, as held by TCRdb, lists in-frame sequences with V and J called but not all clones. Of the missing ones, under half trace to an unresolved V gene in checked studies; the others have no known cause. V, J and clone size reflect that table, while D and trimming were determined from the DNA. The sample profile shows some 110,000 clones; 74% of them were found once. Clones ranked in the top ten supply around 4.9% of the sample.

The sample belongs to a study of cytomegalovirus exposure and HLA in healthy donors (dated by TCRdb to the late 2010s). For the wider study: An earlier analysis of 587 of the donors reported approximately 280 Gb of sequence data and around 110 million unique TCR beta sequences obtained from about 170 million T cells. An early release covering roughly 600 HLA-typed donors comprised 300 to 350 gigabases of sequencing data and 85 million to 100 million unique TCR sequences. Among the roughly 400 genotyped donors, approximately 82% belonged to the genetic ancestry cluster associated with self-reported Caucasian donors. The study aimed to test whether signatures of past pathogen exposure could be identified by cataloging public T cell receptors. The study profiled the T cell repertoires of about 720 subjects by immunosequencing and related them to cytomegalovirus serostatus. A separate validation cohort of some 130 different subjects was used in addition to the roughly 700-subject first cohort. High-throughput TCR immunosequencing, statistical association of individual TCRs with disease status, and machine learning were combined to predict cytomegalovirus infection status. To study patterns of TCR occurrence, a later analysis re-analyzed previously published TCR beta repertoires from 650 to 750 donors and added high-resolution HLA genotyping. The later analysis used no new phenotypic data to find candidate immune exposures, relying instead on TCR beta sequences and their occurrence across donors. An earlier analysis of approximately 580 of the donors used high-throughput TCR beta sequencing to judge whether each TCR beta V gene segment behaved as functional or pseudogenic. Donor age, sex, ethnicity and CMV serostatus were compiled together with the repertoire data. Genome-wide SNP genotypes for about 60% of the roughly 670 donors were used in a later genetic analysis, which treated that subset as a discovery cohort. Every repertoire in the discovery cohort had been generated on one and the same sequencing platform. Both class I and class II loci were covered by HLA typing, at four-digit resolution. Typing coverage differed by locus: A, B, C, DRB1 and DQB1 were typed in about 620-640 donors, DQA1 in about 500, DPA1 in around 580, and DPB1 in 472. Four to six DR-DQ haplotypes were handled as single units for association and clustering, since linkage in the cohort was strong. Among some 410 genotyped donors of the cohort, an average of about 240,000 unique TCR beta nucleotide sequences were sequenced per donor, roughly 20% of them non-productive.

The study at large found these results: Correlated functional status among segregating V segments might reflect linkage disequilibrium, but an unknown experimental factor could not be ruled out. The presence/absence analyses assumed that sequencing depth was roughly uniform across donors, and that assumption may not be true. Assigning TCR associations to individual alleles was difficult when HLA alleles, especially DR and DQ, strongly co-occurred. Because some donors lacked HLA typing at each locus, the association tests relied only on the typed subset. Because the 87-base-pair reads could not distinguish some IMGT-functional V segments, including TRBV6-2 and TRBV6-3, those segments were excluded. Cytomegalovirus status was reported to be diagnosed by the classifier with high specificity and sensitivity in both the original and validation cohorts. According to a later analysis, parvovirus B19, influenza, CMV and Epstein-Barr virus appeared linked to several top co-occurrence clusters. In a later analysis, most CMV-associated TCR beta chains were found to appear HLA-restricted, with HLA associations seemingly driven largely by CMV exposure. An earlier analysis of approximately 600 of the donors showed that most TCR beta V segments appeared in productive rearrangements either about 90% or about 30% of the time, which broadly matched IMGT annotations. A later analysis associated about 17,000 TCR beta sequences with specific HLA alleles at a false discovery rate of 0.05. Over 15 rarely observed V segments, including chromosome 9 orphons, were excluded from the earlier analysis of a few hundred of the donors because counts were too low. Most TCR sequences were observed very rarely across donors, whereas some public TCRs were present in many individuals. In the study, some 160 TCR beta chains were listed as associated with cytomegalovirus. In vitro tests confirmed that a few of the cytomegalovirus-associated TCR beta chains recognize cytomegalovirus antigens. A cluster of highly shared sequence variants was judged likely to be a technical artifact of the sequencing pipeline. Compared with the approximately 600-donor mean, donors in an Asian-associated ancestry cluster had fewer N-insertions in productive TCRs, according to a later genetic analysis. In this cohort, only TCR beta chains were sequenced, and detectable features were limited by the absence of alpha or paired-chain data. CMV serostatus was the only immune exposure information available for the cohort. Compared with equally common non-associated chains, HLA-associated TCR beta chains in a later analysis were more clonally expanded and had lower generation probabilities. In a later analysis, the rate of TCR association differed among HLA loci, with DRB1 alleles having the most associated TCRs and HLA-C alleles having the fewest. A later genetic analysis associated a missense DCLRE1C variant with V-gene and J-gene trimming of TCR beta chains, and an independent cohort replicated the association. A further reported finding was that TCR beta sequences accurately predicted the HLA-A and HLA-B alleles for most subjects in the first cohort. The authors suggested that the approach could potentially be extended to other disease states and immunological phenotypes.

The cohort comprised more than 550 healthy bone marrow donors. Cohort members were all nominally healthy when sampled, although unrecorded immune exposures were likely present. The donor was CMV seropositive and was included in the group of approximately 300 seropositive cohort members. A peripheral blood sample was collected from each donor, and TCR beta sequencing was performed on peripheral blood mononuclear cells. Genomic DNA extraction from the blood cell samples was performed with the Qiagen DNeasy Blood Extraction Kit. Looking up the germline V gene (reference sequence) yields CDR1 SGHNT and CDR2 YYREEE. From the cysteine through the phenylalanine, the CDR3 covers 15 amino acids. Only CDR3 DNA is held: 45 bases, read in frame from base 1. V trim: 4 bases; J trim: 4 bases; unmatched bases: 6.

The specimen sequenced was PBMCs. Rearrangement joined TRBV5-4 to TRBJ2-2, and TRBD1 matches 8 of the central bases. The receptor comes from a man younger than 45 in good health and CMV-seropositive. The CDR3: CASSGRTGLTGELFF. The nucleotide sequence is TGTGCCAGCAGCGGCCGGACAGGGCTCACCGGGGAGCTGTTTTTT.